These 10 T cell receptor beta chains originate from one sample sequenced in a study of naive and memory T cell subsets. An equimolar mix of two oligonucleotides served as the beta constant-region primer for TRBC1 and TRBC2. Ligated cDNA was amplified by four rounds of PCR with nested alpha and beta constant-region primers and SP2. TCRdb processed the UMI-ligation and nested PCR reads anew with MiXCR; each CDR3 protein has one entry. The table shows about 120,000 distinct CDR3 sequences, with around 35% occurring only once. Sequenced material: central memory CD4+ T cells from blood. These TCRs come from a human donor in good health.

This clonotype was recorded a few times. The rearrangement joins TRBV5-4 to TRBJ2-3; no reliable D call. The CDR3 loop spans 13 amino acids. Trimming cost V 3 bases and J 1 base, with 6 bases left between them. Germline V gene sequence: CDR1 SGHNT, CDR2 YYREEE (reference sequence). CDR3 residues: CASSSERTDTQYF. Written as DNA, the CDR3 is TGTGCCAGCAGCTCCGAACGCACAGATACGCAGTATTTT. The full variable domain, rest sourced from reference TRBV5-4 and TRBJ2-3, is ETGVTQSPTHLIKTRGQQVTLRCSSQSGHNTVSWYQQALGQGPQFIFQYYREEENGRGNFPPRFSGLQFPNYSSELNVNALELDDSALYLCASSSERTDTQYFGPGTRLTVL.

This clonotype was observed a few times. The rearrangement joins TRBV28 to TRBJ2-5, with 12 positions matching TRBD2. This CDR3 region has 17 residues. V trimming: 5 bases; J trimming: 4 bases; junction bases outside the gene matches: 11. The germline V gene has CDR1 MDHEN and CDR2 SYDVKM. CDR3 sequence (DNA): TGTGCCAGCAGTCCCCAGACTAGCGGGAGTCATCGAGAGACCCAGTACTTC. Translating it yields CASSPQTSGSHRETQYF.

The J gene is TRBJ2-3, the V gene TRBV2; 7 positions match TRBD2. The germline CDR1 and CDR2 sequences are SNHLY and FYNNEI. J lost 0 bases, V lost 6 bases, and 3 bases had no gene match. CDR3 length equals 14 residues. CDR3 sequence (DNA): TGTGCCAGCAGGGCGGGGGACAGCACAGATACGCAGTATTTT. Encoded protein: CASRAGDSTDTQYF.

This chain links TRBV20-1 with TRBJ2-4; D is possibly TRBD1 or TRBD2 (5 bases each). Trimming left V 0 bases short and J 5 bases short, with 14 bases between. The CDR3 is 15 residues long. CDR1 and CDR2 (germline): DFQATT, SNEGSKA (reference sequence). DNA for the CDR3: TGCAGTGCTAGAGACTCCGGGGCAGGCCAAAACATTCAGTACTTC. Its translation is CSARDSGAGQNIQYF.

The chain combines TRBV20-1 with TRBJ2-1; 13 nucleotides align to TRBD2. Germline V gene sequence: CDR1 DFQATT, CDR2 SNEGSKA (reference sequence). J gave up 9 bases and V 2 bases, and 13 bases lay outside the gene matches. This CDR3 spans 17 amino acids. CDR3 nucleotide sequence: TGCAGTGCTAGAAACCAGCTTGGACTAGCGGGAGTTATTGAGCAGTTCTTC. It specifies CSARNQLGLAGVIEQFF.

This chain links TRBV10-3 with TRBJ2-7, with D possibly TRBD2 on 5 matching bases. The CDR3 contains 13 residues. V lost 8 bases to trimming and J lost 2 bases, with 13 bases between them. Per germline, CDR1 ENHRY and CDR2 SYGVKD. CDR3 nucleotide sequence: TGTGCCATCCGGGGTGGTAGTGCCTACGAGCAGTACTTC. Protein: CAIRGGSAYEQYF.

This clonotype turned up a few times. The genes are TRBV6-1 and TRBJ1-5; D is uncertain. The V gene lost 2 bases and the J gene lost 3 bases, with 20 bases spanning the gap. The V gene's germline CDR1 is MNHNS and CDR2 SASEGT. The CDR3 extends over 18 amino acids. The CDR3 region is CASSERFIVVMNNQPQHF. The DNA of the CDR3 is TGTGCCAGCAGTGAACGATTTATAGTGGTTATGAACAATCAGCCCCAGCATTTT.

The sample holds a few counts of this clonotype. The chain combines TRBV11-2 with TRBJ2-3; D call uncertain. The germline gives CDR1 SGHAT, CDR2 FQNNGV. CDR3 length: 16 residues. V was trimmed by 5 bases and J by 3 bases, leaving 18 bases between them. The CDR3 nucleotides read TGTGCCAGCAGCCCCCCCTCCGGACGACCAACAGATACGCAGTATTTT. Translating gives CASSPPSGRPTDTQYF.

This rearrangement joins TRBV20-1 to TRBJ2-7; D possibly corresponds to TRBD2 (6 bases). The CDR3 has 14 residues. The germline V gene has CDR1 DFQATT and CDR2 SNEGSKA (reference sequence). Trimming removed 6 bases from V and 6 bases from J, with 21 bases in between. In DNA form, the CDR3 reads TGCAGTGCCGGAGTGGGGACTGGACTCTCCGAGCAGTACTTC. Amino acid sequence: CSAGVGTGLSEQYF.

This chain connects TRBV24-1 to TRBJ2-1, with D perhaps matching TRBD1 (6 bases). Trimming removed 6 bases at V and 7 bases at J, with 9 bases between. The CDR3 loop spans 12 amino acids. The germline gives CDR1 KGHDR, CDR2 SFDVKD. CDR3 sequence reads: CATSLQGNEQFF. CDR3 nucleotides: TGTGCCACCAGTTTACAGGGAAATGAGCAGTTCTTC.